This T cell receptor (beta chain) was recorded in a study of blood T cell repertoires in COVID-19. Study as a whole: Acute-phase and convalescent COVID-19 samples originated in the United States, Italy and Spain.

Here immunoSEQ multiplex PCR was the method, and the copy in TCRdb shows in-frame clones only, minus some. The sample lists 100,000 or so clones, around 90% occurring once. The V gene lost 2 bases and the J gene lost 6 bases, with 17 bases spanning the gap. This CDR3 has 16 residues. Germline loops: CDR1 LGHDT, CDR2 YNNKEL (reference sequence). This TCR came from a man aged 50 or older with acute or convalescent COVID-19. The rearrangement uses TRBV3-1 (or the pseudogene TRBV3-2) and TRBJ1-5; D not certain. The sample was peripheral blood. CDR3 in amino acids: CASSQSLRMGSQPQHF. CDR3 nucleotides: TGTGCCAGCAGCCAATCACTCAGAATGGGGAGTCAGCCCCAGCATTTT.